A single sample gave rise to the 28 T cell receptor beta chains below, sequenced in a study of T cells in Graves' hyperthyroidism and ophthalmopathy (dated by TCRdb to the late 2010s). The library relied on multiplex PCR. Instrument on record: Illumina HiSeq 2000. The TCR beta CDR3 regions were amplified from RNA transcripts. For the first round of RT-PCR on the TCR CDR3, the HTBI primer set was used together with the Qiagen OneStep RT-PCR kit. Using fastp at Q25 and MiXCR, TCRdb reprocessed the public reads and kept productive beta chains. Identical CDR3 proteins give one entry, which carries the most common genes and DNA. Counted in this sample were approximately 710,000 distinct CDR3 sequences; 17% of them appeared once. The top ten clones comprise about 16% of the sample. The source material was blood. All receptors come from a man aged 50-59 years with Graves' hyperthyroidism.

This clonotype was found a few times. The chain links TRBV25-1 to TRBJ2-5, with a possible D match to TRBD1 (6 bases). This CDR3 is built from 16 residues. V lost 4 bases and J 4 bases, leaving 19 bases between the germline ends. The germline CDR1 and CDR2 sequences are MGHDK and SYGVNS. The CDR3 DNA sequence: TGTGCCAGCAGTGCCTACTCAGGGGAGACAGGAGAGACCCAGTACTTC. It translates to CASSAYSGETGETQYF.

This clonotype was picked up many times. Possible read error: a much larger clone is one base away. The chain links TRBV2 to TRBJ2-1, with 7 nucleotides matching TRBD1. This CDR3 is 13 amino acids long. Germline V CDR1 and CDR2: SNHLY, FYNNEI. The junction had 1 base not matched to a gene; V was cut back by 4 bases and J by 4 bases. The CDR3 sequence: CASSVGQYNEQFF. Written as DNA, the CDR3 is TGTGCCAGCAGTGTGGGACAGTACAATGAGCAGTTCTTC.

In this sample, this clonotype turned up many times. V and J are TRBV3-1 and TRBJ2-5; D remains unclear. The germline V gene has CDR1 LGHDT and CDR2 YNNKEL (reference sequence). The CDR3 extends over 13 amino acids. V shed 5 bases and J shed 1 base, with 8 bases lying between them. CDR3 DNA sequence: TGTGCCAGCAGCAAGGTCAGCCAAGAGACCCAGTACTTC. Encoded protein: CASSKVSQETQYF.

Many counts were recorded for this clonotype. The DNA of the CDR3 is TGTGCCAGCAGACCCGAGACAGACCTAGATTCACCCCTCCACTTT. It yields the protein CASRPETDLDSPLHF. The chain recombines TRBV2 with TRBJ1-6, with D maybe TRBD1 (5 bases). V lost 6 bases, J lost 8 bases, and 17 bases lay in between. CDR3 length equals 15 residues. Germline lookup yields CDR1 SNHLY and CDR2 FYNNEI.

J is TRBJ1-5 and V is TRBV4-1, with D perhaps matching TRBD1 (6 bases). The CDR3 totals 15 residues. Trimming stripped 0 bases from V and 5 bases from J, with 11 bases between. Per the germline V gene, CDR1 is MGHRA and CDR2 is YSYEKL. For the CDR3, the DNA is TGCGCCAGCAGCCAAGATCCGCAGGGGCATCAGCCCCAGCATTTT. Its translation: CASSQDPQGHQPQHF.

The rearrangement links TRBV28 to TRBJ2-3; D is unclear. Trimming removed 3 bases from V and 4 bases from J, with 8 bases in between. CDR3 length: 13 amino acids. Germline loops: CDR1 MDHEN, CDR2 SYDVKM. The CDR3 DNA is TGTGCCAGCAGTTTCATAGAGTCAGATACGCAGTATTTT. Its translation: CASSFIESDTQYF.

This clonotype was observed a handful of times. This rearrangement joins TRBV7-9 to TRBJ2-7, with 10 bases that match TRBD1. Per germline, CDR1 SEHNR and CDR2 FQNEAQ (reference sequence). V was pared by 5 bases and J by 5 bases, with 6 bases of the junction left unmatched. The CDR3 consists of 14 residues. CDR3 bases: TGTGCCAGCAGCCCGACAGGGGGCCGCAACGAGCAGTACTTC. This encodes CASSPTGGRNEQYF.

This chain uses TRBV27 with TRBJ2-3; tentatively, D is TRBD1 (5 bases). Trimming pared 2 bases from V and 6 bases from J, leaving 12 bases between. Per germline, CDR1 MNHEY and CDR2 SMNVEV (reference sequence). The CDR3 extends over 14 amino acids. This CDR3 is CASSLRPTADTQYF. CDR3 bases: TGTGCCAGCAGTTTACGCCCGACAGCTGATACGCAGTATTTT.

The genes are TRBV27 and TRBJ2-3; the D gene is possibly TRBD2 (5 bases). Trimming shortened V by 6 bases and J by 4 bases, and 20 bases separated the two germline ends. From germline, CDR1 is MNHEY and CDR2 SMNVEV (reference sequence). The CDR3 spans 16 residues. The CDR3, as DNA: TGTGCCAGCAGCTCCGCGGGTCCAGCAGGCGCAGATACGCAGTATTTT. Translated, it gives CASSSAGPAGADTQYF.

This sequence joins TRBV7-2 and TRBJ2-5; TRBD2 agrees at 15 bases. Unmatched junction bases numbered 2, after V lost 3 bases and J lost 3 bases. Germline loops: CDR1 SGHTA, CDR2 FQGNSA. This CDR3 contains 16 residues. The CDR3 DNA is TGTGCCAGCAGCTTCGGACTAGCGGGAGGGGAAGAGACCCAGTACTTC. Protein product: CASSFGLAGGEETQYF. The whole variable domain, remainder taken from reference TRBV7-2 and TRBJ2-5, is GAGVSQSPSNKVTEKGKDVELRCDPISGHTALYWYRQSLGQGLEFLIYFQGNSAPDKSGLPSDRFSAERTGGSVSTLTIQRTQQEDSAVYLCASSFGLAGGEETQYFGPGTRLLVL.

This chain joins TRBV19 and TRBJ1-2; D uncertain. Germline V gene sequence: CDR1 LNHDA, CDR2 SQIVND (reference sequence). CDR3 size: 14 residues. V was trimmed by 5 bases and J by 0 bases, leaving 10 bases between them. In nucleotides, the CDR3 is TGTGCCAGTAGTCAACAATCGACTAACTATGGCTACACCTTC. It specifies CASSQQSTNYGYTF.

This clonotype was observed a few times. The chain carries TRBV16 and TRBJ2-7; the match to TRBD2 covers 9 bases. Per the germline V gene, CDR1 is KGHSY and CDR2 is FQNENV. This CDR3 comprises 16 residues. Trimming removed 0 bases from V and 0 bases from J; junction bases left unmatched: 3. CDR3 bases: TGTGCCAGCAGCCAATCAGCGGGGGGCCTCTCCTACGAGCAGTACTTC. The encoded protein is CASSQSAGGLSYEQYF.

As regards this clonotype: A read error may account for a junction end that differs from germline. J is TRBJ2-7 and V is TRBV27, with D possibly being TRBD1 (6 bases). CDR1 and CDR2 (germline): MNHEY, SMNVEV (reference sequence). The CDR3 is 15 amino acids. The CDR3, as DNA: TGTACCAGCAGTTCCCCAAGGGGGTCGGGATACGAGCAGTACTTC. Its protein product is CTSSSPRGSGYEQYF.

This clonotype came up a few times. The gene calls are TRBV20-1 and TRBJ2-2; 8 nucleotides agree with TRBD1. There are 15 residues in the CDR3. Trimming removed 3 bases from V and 7 bases from J; junction bases left unmatched: 10. Germline V gene sequence: CDR1 DFQATT, CDR2 SNEGSKA (reference sequence). CDR3 protein: CSASRSGGGIGELFF. CDR3 in DNA: TGCAGTGCTAGTCGGTCAGGGGGCGGCATCGGGGAGCTGTTTTTT.

The chain links TRBV28 to TRBJ2-1; D is unclear. Trimming took off 4 bases at V and 0 bases at J, with 13 bases between the two ends. Germline V lookup: CDR1 MDHEN, CDR2 SYDVKM. This CDR3 contains 16 residues. In nucleotides, the CDR3 is TGTGCCAGCAGTTCACCCACGACGAGCTCCTACAATGAGCAGTTCTTC. Translation: CASSSPTTSSYNEQFF.

This clonotype was counted ten times or more. The genes are TRBV11-2 and TRBJ2-3; unclear D gene. The CDR3 is 12 residues long. Trimming stripped 5 bases from V and 4 bases from J, with 7 bases between. Germline CDR1 is SGHAT and CDR2 is FQNNGV. CDR3 nucleotide sequence: TGTGCCAGCAGCGCCGTAGCAGATACGCAGTATTTT. This translates into CASSAVADTQYF.

This clonotype was detected a few times. The V call is TRBV2, the J call TRBJ2-7; D is possibly TRBD1 (5 bases). Trimming removed 6 bases at V and 3 bases at J, with 15 bases between. The germline V gene encodes CDR1 SNHLY and CDR2 FYNNEI. This CDR3 has 14 residues. The CDR3 region is CASSPRQKDYEQYF. The CDR3 DNA sequence: TGTGCCAGCAGCCCAAGACAGAAAGACTACGAGCAGTACTTC.

Ten or more counts support this clonotype. This chain links TRBV11-2 with TRBJ2-1, with 10 bases identical to TRBD2. Germline V CDR1 and CDR2: SGHAT, FQNNGV. The V segment lost 5 bases and the J segment 0 bases; nucleotides outside the gene matches: 7. The CDR3 has 17 residues. The CDR3 region is CASSRRTSGLSYNEQFF. The DNA of the CDR3 is TGTGCCAGCAGCCGCCGGACTAGCGGCCTCTCCTACAATGAGCAGTTCTTC.

This clonotype was observed many times. V and J are TRBV3-1 and TRBJ2-3, with D unresolved. The germline CDR1 and CDR2 sequences are LGHDT and YNNKEL (reference sequence). The CDR3 loop spans 14 amino acids. Trimming removed 2 bases at V and 0 bases at J, with 6 bases between. In DNA form, the CDR3 reads TGTGCCAGCAGCCAATCCGGGAGCACAGATACGCAGTATTTT. This encodes CASSQSGSTDTQYF.

The sample holds many counts of this clonotype. The chain combines TRBV5-1 with TRBJ2-7; tentatively, D is TRBD2 (5 bases). This CDR3 comprises 15 residues. CDR1 is SGHRS, CDR2 YFSETQ, per germline. Trimming shortened V by 0 bases and J by 2 bases, and 12 bases separated the two germline ends. The CDR3 DNA sequence: TGCGCCAGCAGCTTGGAAACGGGAATGACCTACGAGCAGTACTTC. Its translation: CASSLETGMTYEQYF.

J is TRBJ2-4 and V is TRBV20-1; D may be TRBD1 or TRBD2 (5 bases each). The CDR3 spans 13 residues. Germline CDR1 is DFQATT and CDR2 is SNEGSKA (reference sequence). CDR3 nucleotides: TGCAGCGGCCGGGACGGCGTAGTGAACATTCAGTACTTC. As protein: CSGRDGVVNIQYF.

The rearrangement links TRBV12-3 or TRBV12-4 to TRBJ1-1; D is unclear. The CDR3 sequence is 12 residues long. V dropped 6 bases and J dropped 5 bases, with 10 bases sitting between them. The DNA of the CDR3 is TGTGCCAGCAGCCTTTCAGAGACTGAAGCTTTCTTT. Residues: CASSLSETEAFF.

This clonotype was recorded at least ten times. This chain links TRBV27 with TRBJ1-1; D possibly corresponds to TRBD1 (5 bases). The germline V gene encodes CDR1 MNHEY and CDR2 SMNVEV (reference sequence). This CDR3 is built from 15 residues. V shed 0 bases and J shed 4 bases, with 12 bases lying between them. The CDR3, as DNA: TGTGCCAGCAGTTTATCGGGGGGATTGGGCACTGAAGCTTTCTTT. As protein: CASSLSGGLGTEAFF.

This clonotype has a count of ten or more. CDR3: CASSFKPVGEGSYNEQFF. For the CDR3, the DNA is TGTGCCAGCAGCTTCAAGCCGGTCGGGGAGGGCTCCTACAATGAGCAGTTCTTC. This chain joins TRBV7-8 and TRBJ2-1; the match to TRBD2 covers 7 bases. The CDR3 length is 18 residues. Germline V gene sequence: CDR1 SGHVS, CDR2 FQNEAQ. After removal of 3 bases from V and 0 bases from J, the junction contained 11 bases not matched to a gene.

Ten or more counts support this clonotype. The genes are TRBV20-1 and TRBJ2-1; maybe TRBD2 (6 bases). V was pared by 1 base and J by 4 bases, with 14 bases between. The CDR3 is 15 residues long. Germline V gene lookup returns CDR1 DFQATT and CDR2 SNEGSKA (reference sequence). CDR3 sequence reads: CSARGPGLLYNEQFF. For the CDR3, the DNA is TGCAGTGCTAGAGGCCCGGGACTGCTATACAATGAGCAGTTCTTC.

This clonotype was detected only a few times. The junction shows a germline mismatch at one end, possibly a read error. The chain joins TRBV7-7 to TRBJ2-1; 8 bases match TRBD2. The CDR3 is 16 residues long. The germline CDR1 and CDR2 sequences are SSHAT and FNYEAQ (reference sequence). The CDR3 reads CASSRGPAGVYNEQFF. The CDR3, as DNA: TGTGCTAGCAGCCGGGGGCCAGCGGGAGTATACAATGAGCAGTTCTTC.

This clonotype appeared many times. The chain has TRBV28 and TRBJ1-2; D remains unclear. The CDR3 length is 14 residues. The germline V and J ends were trimmed by 3 bases and 2 bases, with 10 bases remaining between them. CDR1 is MDHEN, CDR2 SYDVKM, per germline. As DNA, the CDR3 is TGTGCCAGCAGTTTTATCGGCCGCAACTATGGCTACACCTTC. Translated, it gives CASSFIGRNYGYTF.

This clonotype appeared many times. The chain carries TRBV27 and TRBJ1-5, with a weak D call TRBD1 (6 bases). CDR1 MNHEY and CDR2 SMNVEV come from the germline V gene (reference sequence). This CDR3 comprises 13 residues. V shed 2 bases and J shed 13 bases, with 15 bases lying between them. The CDR3 is CASSLGTRTQQHF. DNA of the CDR3: TGTGCCAGCAGTTTAGGGACACGGACTCAACAGCATTTT.